The clone carrying this T cell receptor (beta chain) showed up many times. Trimming shortened V by 4 bases and J by 0 bases, and 6 bases separated the two germline ends. Germline loops: CDR1 SGHTS, CDR2 YDEGEE. This CDR3 contains 13 residues. RNA transcripts provided the source from which TCR beta CDR3 regions were amplified. Primed by the HTBI set, a first-round RT-PCR was run on the TCR CDR3. TCRdb redid the calling of the multiplex PCR reads with MiXCR, one entry per CDR3 protein. The sample carries 560,000 or so distinct CDR3 sequences, less than 20% recorded once. This sample is part of a study of T cells in Graves' hyperthyroidism and ophthalmopathy. Active moderate-to-severe ophthalmopathy, Clinical Activity Score at least 3, NOSPECS at least 4, under 3 months' duration. Uncontrolled infection, other autoimmune disease, pregnancy or lactation excluded patients. More than 9.5 ml fresh peripheral blood yielded the PBMCs.

Sequencing used blood. The source is a man aged 40-50 years with Graves' ophthalmopathy. The rearrangement uses TRBV5-8 and TRBJ2-3; D unresolved. Here the CDR3 reads CASSRASTDTQYF. The CDR3 DNA follows: TGTGCCAGCAGCCGGGCAAGCACAGATACGCAGTATTTT.